The 21 T cell receptor beta chains below come from one sample, sequenced in a study of blood T cell repertoires in COVID-19. Sequenced by immunoSEQ multiplex PCR; TCRdb stores in-frame clones only, minus some. Of about 160,000 clones in the sample, approximately 92% are singletons; the top ten hold 4.8%. The sequenced sample was peripheral blood. Source of these receptors: a man aged 25 to 40 with COVID-19, enrolled during active disease.

CDR3 residues: CASSPGSSYNSPLHF. The CDR3 bases are TGTGCCAGCAGCCCCGGGAGCTCCTATAATTCACCCCTCCACTTT. The V gene is TRBV14, the J gene TRBJ1-6; D is undetermined. This CDR3 comprises 15 residues. V dropped 4 bases and J dropped 0 bases, with 7 bases sitting between them. CDR1 and CDR2 from the germline V gene are SGHDN and FVKESK.

The rearrangement uses TRBV7-2 and TRBJ2-5; 11 nucleotides agree with TRBD1. The germline V gene encodes CDR1 SGHTA and CDR2 FQGNSA. This CDR3 is built from 18 residues. Trimming took 3 bases from V and 1 from J; bases not matched to a gene: 10. The CDR3 protein is CASSLTNTGTGGQETQYF. The CDR3 DNA reads as TGTGCCAGCAGCTTGACTAACACCGGGACAGGGGGCCAAGAGACCCAGTACTTC.

This chain connects TRBV19 to TRBJ2-7, with D maybe TRBD1 (6 bases). V lost 5 bases and J 1 base, leaving 12 bases between the germline ends. CDR1 and CDR2 from the germline V gene are LNHDA and SQIVND (reference sequence). The CDR3 loop spans 14 amino acids. The DNA for the CDR3 is TGTGCCAGTAGTCCCACAGGGATTTCCTACGAGCAGTACTTC. Its protein is CASSPTGISYEQYF.

This clone was observed a single time. CDR3 sequence (DNA): TGCGCCAGTTTTCACAGAATAAACACCGGGGAGCTGTTTTTT. Protein: CASFHRINTGELFF. The genes are TRBV5-1 and TRBJ2-2; D gene ambiguous. CDR1 SGHRS and CDR2 YFSETQ come from the germline V gene. Trimming pared 8 bases from V and 2 bases from J, leaving 13 bases between. CDR3 size: 14 residues.

The rearrangement uses TRBV6-5 and TRBJ2-4, with D possibly being TRBD1 (6 bases). The V end was cut by 2 bases, the J end by 13 bases, with 12 bases between. The CDR3 runs 12 residues. From germline, CDR1 is MNHEY and CDR2 SVGAGI. The CDR3 reads CASSYPQGMQYF. DNA for the CDR3: TGTGCCAGCAGTTACCCCCAGGGGATGCAGTACTTC.

The chain uses TRBV3-1 (or the pseudogene TRBV3-2) and TRBJ1-3, with 7 bases matching TRBD1. The CDR3 is 16 amino acids. Germline V CDR1 and CDR2: LGHDT, YNNKEL (reference sequence). J was trimmed by 3 bases and V by 0 bases; bases with no gene match: 5. The CDR3, as DNA: TGTGCCAGCAGCCAAGATAACAGGGGTTATGGAAACACCATATATTTT. This gives the protein CASSQDNRGYGNTIYF.

The chain couples TRBV21-1 to TRBJ1-5; the table calls TRBD1, which could not be checked here. TRBV21-1 represents a pseudogene. This CDR3 has 16 amino acids. CDR3 amino acids: CASSKQGLYSNQPQHF. CDR3 nucleotides: TGTGCCAGCAGCAAACAGGGCTTGTATAGCAATCAGCCCCAGCATTTT.

The genes are TRBV19 and TRBJ1-2, with a tentative D call TRBD1 (6 bases). Germline V gives CDR1 LNHDA, CDR2 SQIVND (reference sequence). CDR3 length: 14 amino acids. The V gene lost 5 bases and the J gene lost 4 bases, with 14 bases spanning the gap. The CDR3 is CASSQPGQLYGYTF. In DNA, the CDR3 is TGTGCCAGTAGTCAGCCGGGACAACTCTATGGCTACACCTTC.

The CDR3 DNA reads as TGTGCCAGCACCCGCGGAGATGGCACAGATACGCAGTATTTT. Protein product: CASTRGDGTDTQYF. The chain joins TRBV5-8 to TRBJ2-3; D remains ambiguous. The CDR3 runs 14 residues. Trimming removed 6 bases from V and 1 base from J, with 12 bases in between. Germline V gives CDR1 SGHTS, CDR2 YDEGEE.

The chain joins TRBV9 to TRBJ1-2; possibly TRBD1 for D (5 bases). Germline assignment: CDR1 SGDLS and CDR2 YYNGEE. The CDR3 has 13 residues. V was trimmed by 0 bases and J by 5 bases, leaving 8 bases between them. The CDR3: CASSVGGEYGYTF. CDR3 DNA: TGTGCCAGCAGCGTAGGGGGGGAATATGGCTACACCTTC.

The chain is built from TRBV6-5 and TRBJ1-3; possible D gene TRBD1, 5 bases. The CDR3 runs 13 residues. V lost 6 bases, J lost 7 bases, and 13 bases lay in between. Germline loops: CDR1 MNHEY, CDR2 SVGAGI. The chain's CDR3 is CASSGTYGNTIYF. Here the CDR3 DNA reads TGTGCCAGCAGCGGGACTTATGGGAACACCATATATTTT.

This rearrangement joins TRBV6-2 or TRBV6-3 to TRBJ2-5; possibly TRBD2 for D (6 bases). Deletions cut 1 base from V and 4 bases from J, with 10 bases between. The CDR3 totals 14 residues. The germline V gene has CDR1 MNHEY and CDR2 SVGEGT. The CDR3 spells CASSYFQEGETQYF. The CDR3 bases are TGTGCCAGCAGTTACTTTCAGGAGGGAGAGACCCAGTACTTC.

The chain couples TRBV5-1 to TRBJ1-1; possible D gene TRBD1, 5 bases. Trimming left V 3 bases short and J 2 bases short, with 11 bases between. This CDR3 is 14 amino acids long. Germline values: CDR1 SGHRS, CDR2 YFSETQ. CDR3 sequence reads: CASSWGGVNTEAFF. In nucleotides, the CDR3 is TGCGCCAGCAGCTGGGGGGGTGTTAACACTGAAGCTTTCTTT.

The V call is TRBV19, the J call TRBJ1-4; 11 positions agree with TRBD1. The V gene's germline CDR1 is LNHDA and CDR2 SQIVND (reference sequence). The trim removed 5 bases at V and 7 bases at J, leaving 12 bases unmatched. This CDR3 is 17 amino acids long. In DNA form, the CDR3 reads TGTGCCAGTAGTCCGAACGTCCGGGACAGGGGGACTGAAAAACTGTTTTTT. Amino acids: CASSPNVRDRGTEKLFF.

The chain employs TRBV2 and TRBJ2-7; possible D gene TRBD2, 7 bases. CDR3 size: 15 residues. V lost 3 bases to trimming and J lost 2 bases, with 14 bases between them. CDR1 SNHLY and CDR2 FYNNEI come from the germline V gene. CDR3 coding DNA: TGTGCCAGCAGTGAGGATAGGGGGGGCACCTACGAGCAGTACTTC. Translated, it gives CASSEDRGGTYEQYF.

Notes on this clone: Other DNA sequences in the sample encode the same CDR3. The V gene is TRBV29-1, the J gene TRBJ1-1; D is perhaps TRBD1 (5 bases). In germline, CDR1 is SQVTM, CDR2 ANQGSEA. The CDR3 covers 12 residues. Trimming shortened V by 4 bases and J by 1 base, and 7 bases separated the two germline ends. The CDR3 loop reads CSVGTGNTEAFF. In DNA, the CDR3 is TGCAGCGTTGGTACAGGGAACACTGAAGCTTTCTTT. The complete variable domain, with remaining parts taken from reference TRBV29-1 and TRBJ1-1, reads SAVISQKPSRDICQRGTSLTIQCQVDSQVTMMFWYRQQPGQSLTLIATANQGSEATYESGFVIDKFPISRPNLTFSTLTVSNMSPEDSSIYLCSVGTGNTEAFFGQGTRLTVV.

The chain links TRBV28 to TRBJ1-2, with D perhaps TRBD1 (5 bases). The CDR3 is 14 amino acids. From germline, CDR1 is MDHEN and CDR2 SYDVKM. Deletions cut 5 bases from V and 8 bases from J, with 18 bases between. This CDR3 is CASSPWGGLSGYTF. The CDR3 region has the DNA TGTGCCAGCAGTCCTTGGGGGGGTCTATCAGGCTACACCTTC.

The V and J genes are TRBV6-4 and TRBJ1-5; no firm D call. Germline V gene sequence: CDR1 MRHNA, CDR2 SNTAGT. The CDR3 length is 13 residues. Trimming stripped 2 bases from V and 7 bases from J, with 9 bases between. The CDR3 is CASSDRPGQPQHF. The CDR3, as DNA: TGTGCCAGCAGTGACAGGCCAGGCCAGCCCCAGCATTTT.

V and J are TRBV7-9 and TRBJ2-7; no definite D call. Germline CDR1 and CDR2: SEHNR and FQNEAQ (reference sequence). V dropped 1 base and J dropped 5 bases, with 6 bases sitting between them. CDR3 size: 12 residues. CDR3: CASSLVENEQYF. The CDR3 region has the DNA TGTGCCAGCAGCTTAGTTGAGAACGAGCAGTACTTC.

This clone came up once. The chain combines TRBV11-2 with TRBJ2-7, with TRBD1 matching 10 bases. J gave up 6 bases and V 3 bases, and 5 bases lay outside the gene matches. The CDR3 is made up of 14 amino acids. Germline V gene data show CDR1 as SGHAT and CDR2 as FQNNGV. The CDR3 reads CASSFAGTGVEQYF. The CDR3 nucleotides are TGTGCCAGCAGCTTCGCCGGGACAGGGGTCGAGCAGTACTTC. The complete variable domain, with remaining parts taken from reference TRBV11-2 and TRBJ2-7, reads EAGVAQSPRYKIIEKRQSVAFWCNPISGHATLYWYQQILGQGPKLLIQFQNNGVVDDSQLPKDRFSAERLKGVDSTLKIQPAKLEDSAVYLCASSFAGTGVEQYFGPGTRLTVT.

This clone was picked up one time. This chain joins TRBV5-4 and TRBJ2-7; TRBD2 matches 12 bases. From germline, CDR1 is SGHNT and CDR2 YYREEE (reference sequence). This CDR3 has 15 residues. V shed 0 bases and J 6 bases; nucleotides not matched to a gene: 4. CDR3 sequence reads: CASSLELAGGGEQYF. DNA of the CDR3: TGTGCCAGCAGCTTGGAGCTAGCGGGGGGGGGCGAGCAGTACTTC.